Presented here are 30 T cell receptor beta chains from one specimen sequenced in a study of blood T cell repertoires in COVID-19. The data were produced by immunoSEQ multiplex PCR, yet TCRdb's version contains in-frame clones alone and is incomplete. The sample records 100,000 to 150,000 clones, about four fifths being singletons. Sequenced material: peripheral blood. The receptors shown here come from a man aged 40-49 years with active or convalescent COVID-19.

DNA of the CDR3: TGTGCCAGCAGCGTAGATGGACTCTCCTACGAGCAGTACTTC. Translation gives CASSVDGLSYEQYF. The rearrangement uses TRBV9 and TRBJ2-7; TRBD2 is a possible D gene (5 bases). The CDR3 sequence is 14 residues long. V lost 0 bases to trimming and J lost 0 bases, with 7 bases between them. CDR1 is SGDLS, CDR2 YYNGEE, per germline.

As concerns this clone: Different DNA sequences within this sample yield the same CDR3. V usage is TRBV7-2 and J usage is TRBJ2-3; D is unclear. The CDR3 consists of 12 residues. V was cut by 0 bases and J by 5 bases, with 3 bases left in between. Germline V gives CDR1 SGHTA, CDR2 FQGNSA. The CDR3 bases are TGTGCCAGCAGCTTAGCTCGAGATACGCAGTATTTT. Its translation is CASSLARDTQYF.

This clone was seen only a few times. This chain joins TRBV6-6 and TRBJ2-6; D perhaps matches TRBD1 (5 bases). Trimming took off 5 bases at V and 0 bases at J, with 20 bases between the two ends. The CDR3 totals 19 residues. In germline, CDR1 is MNHNY, CDR2 SVGAGI (reference sequence). The CDR3 is CASSPPLGRVGSGANVLTF. The CDR3 DNA sequence: TGTGCCAGCAGTCCCCCATTGGGCAGGGTTGGCTCTGGGGCCAACGTCCTGACTTTC.

This clone is a singleton in its sample. This chain connects TRBV2 to TRBJ2-5; 9 positions match TRBD2. The CDR3 is 16 amino acids. The V gene's germline CDR1 is SNHLY and CDR2 FYNNEI. V gave up 2 bases and J gave up 4 bases; unmatched junction bases: 8. In nucleotides, the CDR3 is TGTGCCAGCAGTGAAATGGGCGGGGGGGCCGGAGAGACCCAGTACTTC. Encoded protein: CASSEMGGGAGETQYF. Drawing the rest from reference TRBV2 and TRBJ2-5, the complete variable domain is EPEVTQTPSHQVTQMGQEVILRCVPISNHLYFYWYRQILGQKVEFLVSFYNNEISEKSEIFDDQFSVERPDGSNFTLKIRSTKLEDSAMYFCASSEMGGGAGETQYFGPGTRLLVL.

V and J are TRBV7-6 and TRBJ2-5; 12 bases line up with TRBD2. The germline V gene has CDR1 SGHVS and CDR2 FNYEAQ. The ends lost 1 base at V and 5 bases at J; junction bases unmatched: 8. The CDR3 loop spans 17 amino acids. CDR3 protein: CASSLGGVLAGGETQYF. CDR3 DNA: TGTGCCAGCAGCTTAGGAGGCGTACTAGCGGGGGGTGAGACCCAGTACTTC.

The V gene is TRBV2, the J gene TRBJ1-1; TRBD1 might be the D (6 bases). Trimming pared 7 bases from V and 2 bases from J, leaving 17 bases between. Germline lookup yields CDR1 SNHLY and CDR2 FYNNEI. There are 15 residues in the CDR3. Written as DNA, the CDR3 is TGTGCCAGCAACCTAGGGACACTCCCAAACACTGAAGCTTTCTTT. This gives the protein CASNLGTLPNTEAFF.

V is TRBV18 and J is TRBJ2-1, with 10 positions matching TRBD1. This CDR3 has 15 residues. V lost 3 bases to trimming and J lost 6 bases; unmatched junction nucleotides: 5. In germline, CDR1 is KGHSH, CDR2 LQKENI. In DNA form, the CDR3 reads TGTGCCAGCTCACCTAGCCGGACAGGGGGCAATGAGCAGTTCTTC. Its translation: CASSPSRTGGNEQFF.

The chain couples TRBV11-1 to TRBJ2-3, with 7 bases that match TRBD1. V was pared by 6 bases and J by 6 bases, with 9 bases of the junction left unmatched. Germline lookup yields CDR1 SGHAT and CDR2 FQDESV (reference sequence). CDR3 length: 14 residues. In DNA, the CDR3 is TGTGCCAGCAGTATCCCGACAGGGTTCGATACGCAGTATTTT. This codes for CASSIPTGFDTQYF.

The chain recombines TRBV30 with TRBJ2-1; no definite D call. The length of the CDR3 is 13 residues. Looked up from germline, CDR1 is GTSNPN and CDR2 is SVGIG (reference sequence). Between the trimmed V and J ends, which lost 8 bases and 0 bases, there was a span of 11 bases. This CDR3 is CASALSSYNEQFF. The CDR3 region has the DNA TGTGCCAGCGCCCTGAGCTCCTACAATGAGCAGTTCTTC.

The J gene is TRBJ2-7, the V gene TRBV2; the match to TRBD2 covers 8 bases. V lost 4 bases and J lost 6; bases outside the gene matches: 8. The CDR3 spans 14 residues. Germline CDR1 and CDR2: SNHLY and FYNNEI. The CDR3 loop is CASSVRGAEAEQYF. The DNA of the CDR3 is TGTGCCAGCAGTGTGCGGGGGGCCGAGGCCGAGCAGTACTTC.

J is TRBJ1-1 and V is TRBV9; 7 bases match TRBD1. The V gene end was trimmed by 4 bases and the J gene end by 2 bases; junction bases not matched to a gene: 8. CDR1 SGDLS and CDR2 YYNGEE come from the germline V gene. The length of the CDR3 is 15 residues. The CDR3, as DNA: TGTGCCAGCAGCCCCCAAGGGGGCCTTAACACTGAAGCTTTCTTT. Amino acids: CASSPQGGLNTEAFF.

The rearrangement uses TRBV19 and TRBJ2-3; 8 nucleotides agree with TRBD1. The CDR3 totals 19 residues. Trimming at V came to 5 bases and at J to 2 bases, leaving 18 bases not matched to a gene. Germline loops: CDR1 LNHDA, CDR2 SQIVND (reference sequence). The CDR3 spells CASSEGTLTGDPLTDTQYF. The CDR3 nucleotides read TGTGCCAGTAGTGAGGGGACTCTGACAGGGGACCCACTCACAGATACGCAGTATTTT.

This clone was counted between two and nine times. The rearrangement joins TRBV19 to TRBJ1-5, with 9 bases fitting TRBD1. Germline CDR1 LNHDA, CDR2 SQIVND (reference sequence). The CDR3 has 15 residues. The V segment lost 6 bases and the J segment 8 bases; nucleotides outside the gene matches: 11. The chain's CDR3 is CASSIQGAQNKPQHF. CDR3 nucleotides: TGTGCCAGTAGCATACAGGGGGCTCAAAACAAGCCCCAGCATTTT. Based on the CDR3 plus reference TRBV19 and TRBJ1-5, the full variable domain is DGGITQSPKYLFRKEGQNVTLSCEQNLNHDAMYWYRQDPGQGLRLIYYSQIVNDFQKGDIAEGYSVSREKKESFPLTVTSAQKNPTAFYLCASSIQGAQNKPQHFGDGTRLSIL.

The J gene is TRBJ1-6, the V gene TRBV5-4, with 9 bases that match TRBD1. With 4 bases clipped from V and 3 bases from J, the junction kept 5 bases outside the gene matches. Germline loops: CDR1 SGHNT, CDR2 YYREEE (reference sequence). This CDR3 has 16 amino acids. The CDR3 protein is CASSAGTGNYNSPLHF. The CDR3 DNA follows: TGTGCCAGCAGCGCCGGGACAGGGAACTATAATTCACCCCTCCACTTT.

V gene TRBV19 combines with J gene TRBJ1-5; 8 bases agree with TRBD1. This CDR3 spans 16 amino acids. J was trimmed by 6 bases and V by 6 bases; bases with no gene match: 13. Germline-derived CDR1 and CDR2 are LNHDA and SQIVND (reference sequence). The CDR3 sequence: CASRGRDRGVAQPQHF. The CDR3 DNA is TGTGCCAGTAGGGGGCGAGACAGGGGTGTTGCTCAGCCCCAGCATTTT.

The rearrangement uses TRBV7-2 and TRBJ1-3; 9 bases line up with TRBD1. CDR1 and CDR2 from the germline V gene are SGHTA and FQGNSA. The CDR3 sequence is 14 residues long. With V trimmed by 5 bases and J by 5 bases, 4 bases remained unmatched. CDR3 residues: CASSAGQGRNTIYF. Here the CDR3 DNA reads TGTGCCAGCAGCGCCGGACAGGGGAGAAACACCATATATTTT.

The V call is TRBV7-9, the J call TRBJ2-1; D is uncertain. This CDR3 is 14 amino acids long. Trimming took 2 bases from V and 1 from J, leaving 6 bases between them. Germline lookup yields CDR1 SEHNR and CDR2 FQNEAQ (reference sequence). The CDR3 reads CASSLPQSYNEQFF. As DNA, the CDR3 is TGTGCCAGCAGCTTACCCCAGTCCTACAATGAGCAGTTCTTC.

V gene TRBV6-5 combines with J gene TRBJ1-1; 7 nucleotides match TRBD1. Germline loops: CDR1 MNHEY, CDR2 SVGAGI. The CDR3 sequence is 14 residues long. J was trimmed by 0 bases and V by 8 bases; bases with no gene match: 6. The CDR3 reads CASRRDSLNTEAFF. In nucleotides, the CDR3 is TGTGCCAGCCGACGGGACAGCCTGAACACTGAAGCTTTCTTT.

This clone came up once. The chain couples TRBV28 to TRBJ1-2, with 7 positions matching TRBD1. The germline CDR1 and CDR2 sequences are MDHEN and SYDVKM. The junction had 10 bases not matched to a gene; V was cut back by 2 bases and J by 4 bases. This CDR3 is 16 amino acids long. CDR3 amino acids: CASSLMLPQGSYGYTF. CDR3 DNA sequence: TGTGCCAGCAGTTTAATGTTACCACAGGGGTCCTATGGCTACACCTTC.

This clone was seen just once. The chain combines TRBV7-2 with TRBJ2-1; 7 positions agree with TRBD1. The CDR3 loop spans 13 amino acids. Germline loops: CDR1 SGHTA, CDR2 FQGNSA. Trimming removed 0 bases from V and 13 bases from J; junction bases left unmatched: 6. In DNA form, the CDR3 reads TGTGCCAGCAGCTTAGCGTACCGGGACAGCCAGTTCTTC. Translating it yields CASSLAYRDSQFF. Filled out from reference TRBV7-2 and TRBJ2-1, the complete variable domain reads GAGVSQSPSNKVTEKGKDVELRCDPISGHTALYWYRQSLGQGLEFLIYFQGNSAPDKSGLPSDRFSAERTGGSVSTLTIQRTQQEDSAVYLCASSLAYRDSQFFGPGTRLTVL.

This rearrangement joins TRBV7-9 to TRBJ1-4, with a tentative D call TRBD1 (5 bases). The CDR3 spans 12 residues. The germline V and J ends were trimmed by 5 bases and 8 bases, with 9 bases remaining between them. Germline CDR1 is SEHNR and CDR2 is FQNEAQ (reference sequence). The CDR3 DNA reads TGTGCCAGCAGCCCGGAGGGGGAAAAACTGTTTTTT. Its protein is CASSPEGEKLFF. The full variable domain, in which reference TRBV7-9 and TRBJ1-4 provide the parts outside the CDR3, is DTGVSQNPRHKITKRGQNVTFRCDPISEHNRLYWYRQTLGQGPEFLTYFQNEAQLEKSRLLSDRFSAERPKGSFSTLEIQRTEQGDSAMYLCASSPEGEKLFFGSGTQLSVL.

The chain has TRBV7-9 and TRBJ2-5; TRBD1 aligns across 10 bases. CDR3 size: 16 residues. Looked up from germline, CDR1 is SEHNR and CDR2 is FQNEAQ (reference sequence). The J segment lost 2 bases and the V segment lost 4 bases, leaving 7 bases of the junction unmatched. Written as DNA, the CDR3 is TGTGCCAGCAGCTCGAGCCGGGACAGGGGACAAGAGACCCAGTACTTC. Residues: CASSSSRDRGQETQYF.

The rearrangement joins TRBV19 to TRBJ2-7, with 10 positions matching TRBD2. Germline V lookup: CDR1 LNHDA, CDR2 SQIVND (reference sequence). CDR3 size: 14 residues. Trimming took 8 bases from V and 2 from J; bases not matched to a gene: 6. CDR3 amino acids: CASALAGDAYEQYF. The CDR3 DNA sequence: TGTGCCAGTGCGCTAGCGGGGGACGCCTACGAGCAGTACTTC. The variable domain in full, completed from reference TRBV19 and TRBJ2-7, reads DGGITQSPKYLFRKEGQNVTLSCEQNLNHDAMYWYRQDPGQGLRLIYYSQIVNDFQKGDIAEGYSVSREKKESFPLTVTSAQKNPTAFYLCASALAGDAYEQYFGPGTRLTVT.

The J gene is TRBJ2-1, the V gene TRBV6-1; 10 positions agree with TRBD2. Germline CDR1 reads MNHNS; CDR2 reads SASEGT. Losses at the gene ends were 2 bases for V and 10 bases for J; bases not matched to a gene: 8. This CDR3 comprises 15 residues. The CDR3 spells CASSERSGGALEQFF. In DNA form, the CDR3 reads TGTGCCAGCAGTGAAAGGAGCGGGGGGGCGTTAGAGCAGTTCTTC.

The chain couples TRBV6-2 or TRBV6-3 to TRBJ2-3; no clear D gene. Trimming stripped 4 bases from V and 2 bases from J, with 7 bases between. The CDR3 runs to 13 residues. Germline loops: CDR1 MNHEY, CDR2 SVGEGT. The CDR3 loop is CASSLSSTDTQYF. CDR3 DNA sequence: TGTGCCAGCAGTTTATCGTCCACAGATACGCAGTATTTT.

The CDR3 DNA reads as TGTGCCAGCAGTCCAGACAGAGAAGAGACCCAGTACTTC. This translates into CASSPDREETQYF. V is TRBV6-5 and J is TRBJ2-5, with D possibly matching TRBD1 (5 bases). CDR1 and CDR2 (germline): MNHEY, SVGAGI. CDR3 length: 13 amino acids. The germline V and J ends were trimmed by 5 bases and 3 bases, with 10 bases remaining between them.

The chain is built from TRBV4-2 and TRBJ2-1; a weak D match, TRBD1 (5 bases). Trimming stripped 0 bases from V and 6 bases from J, with 12 bases between. CDR3 length: 15 amino acids. Per germline, CDR1 LGHNA and CDR2 YNFKEQ. The CDR3 reads CASSQDYDRFNEQFF. The DNA of the CDR3 is TGTGCCAGCAGCCAAGATTACGACAGATTCAATGAGCAGTTCTTC.

Concerning this clone itself: In the same sample, other DNA sequences code for this CDR3. The chain links TRBV5-1 to TRBJ2-7; D may be TRBD1 (5 bases). The germline V gene encodes CDR1 SGHRS and CDR2 YFSETQ. V was cut by 4 bases and J by 4 bases, with 9 bases left in between. This CDR3 has 12 amino acids. This CDR3 is CASSRDSYEQYF. The CDR3 DNA is TGCGCCAGCAGCCGAGACAGTTACGAGCAGTACTTC.

This chain uses TRBV18 with TRBJ2-2; 9 positions match TRBD1. The V gene end was trimmed by 0 bases and the J gene end by 1 base; junction bases not matched to a gene: 0. CDR3 length equals 16 residues. CDR1 is KGHSH and CDR2 is LQKENI in the germline V gene. The chain's CDR3 is CASSPPGQGNTGELFF. In DNA, the CDR3 is TGTGCCAGCTCACCACCGGGACAGGGGAACACCGGGGAGCTGTTTTTT. Combining the CDR3 with reference TRBV18 and TRBJ2-2 gives the whole variable domain NAGVMQNPRHLVRRRGQEARLRCSPMKGHSHVYWYRQLPEEGLKFMVYLQKENIIDESGMPKERFSAEFPKEGPSILRIQQVVRGDSAAYFCASSPPGQGNTGELFFGEGSRLTVL.

The rearrangement uses TRBV11-2 and TRBJ1-2; TRBD1 agrees at 9 bases. J lost 0 bases, V lost 6 bases, and 2 bases had no gene match. Germline V lookup: CDR1 SGHAT, CDR2 FQNNGV. CDR3 length: 14 residues. The CDR3 sequence is CASRRTGANYGYTF. DNA for the CDR3: TGTGCCAGCAGGAGGACAGGGGCTAACTATGGCTACACCTTC.